The T cell receptor beta chain under discussion was sequenced for a study of shared clonotypes between healthy human individuals. The naive CD8 population came from CD45RO-negative cells selected for CCR7, without terminally differentiated effector memory CD45RA+ cells. Study-level findings and limits: Limited genetic and exposure-history diversity came from having few donors.

Libraries were prepared by immunoSEQ multiplex PCR; TCRdb keeps only in-frame clonotypes and omits some of them. The sample yields about 2,100,000 clones, 85% to 95% seen once. As concerns this clone: Antigen: not known. Other DNA sequences in this specimen translate into the identical CDR3.

The sample taken for sequencing was naive CD8+ T cells from PBMCs. This sequence was found in a man between 18 and 29 years old in good health. Some clones in this sample may be carry-over from other donors' samples.

The DNA of the CDR3 is TGTGCCAGCAGCTTAGTAGGGGTGTACGAGCAGTACTTC. Protein sequence: CASSLVGVYEQYF. The V call is TRBV11-2, the J call TRBJ2-7; maybe TRBD1 (5 bases). The CDR3 is made up of 13 amino acids. CDR1 and CDR2 from the germline V gene are SGHAT and FQNNGV. V lost 1 base and J lost 4, with 8 bases in between.